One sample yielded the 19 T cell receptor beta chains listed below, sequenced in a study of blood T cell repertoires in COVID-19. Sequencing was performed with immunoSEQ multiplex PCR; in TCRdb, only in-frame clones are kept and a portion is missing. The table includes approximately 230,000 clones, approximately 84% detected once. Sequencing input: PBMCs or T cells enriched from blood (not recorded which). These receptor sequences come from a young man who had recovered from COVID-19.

The CDR3: CASSLRLAGGLEQYF. The CDR3 DNA reads as TGTGCCAGCAGTTTACGACTAGCGGGAGGGCTCGAGCAGTACTTC. This sequence joins TRBV27 and TRBJ2-7, with 14 bases identical to TRBD2. Germline V gives CDR1 MNHEY, CDR2 SMNVEV (reference sequence). The CDR3 has 15 residues. V dropped 2 bases and J dropped 6; count of bases not matched to a gene: 3.

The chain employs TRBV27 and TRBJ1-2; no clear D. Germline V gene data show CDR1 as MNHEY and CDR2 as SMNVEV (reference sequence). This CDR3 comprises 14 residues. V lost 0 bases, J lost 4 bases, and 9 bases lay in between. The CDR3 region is CASSLSSLRYGYTF. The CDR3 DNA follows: TGTGCCAGCAGTTTATCGAGTCTTCGCTATGGCTACACCTTC.

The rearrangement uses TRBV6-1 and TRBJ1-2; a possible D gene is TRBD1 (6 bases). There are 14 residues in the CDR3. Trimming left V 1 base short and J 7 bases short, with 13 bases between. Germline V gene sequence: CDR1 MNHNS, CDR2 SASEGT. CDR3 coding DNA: TGTGCCAGCAGTGAAGGGGGGCTGCGAATTGGCTACACCTTC. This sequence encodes CASSEGGLRIGYTF.

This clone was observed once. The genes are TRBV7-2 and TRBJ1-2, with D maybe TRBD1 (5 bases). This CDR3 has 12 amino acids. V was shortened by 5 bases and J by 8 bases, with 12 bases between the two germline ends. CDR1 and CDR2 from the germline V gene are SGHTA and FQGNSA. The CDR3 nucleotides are TGTGCCAGCAGCCCGAGGACAACCGGCTACACCTTC. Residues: CASSPRTTGYTF.

The CDR3: CAISDQGTYGYTF. CDR3 sequence (DNA): TGTGCCATCAGTGACCAGGGTACCTATGGCTACACCTTC. The V and J genes are TRBV10-3 and TRBJ1-2; a weak D match, TRBD1 (5 bases). Germline assignment: CDR1 ENHRY and CDR2 SYGVKD. The CDR3 totals 13 residues. V dropped 3 bases and J dropped 4 bases, with 9 bases sitting between them.

The CDR3 DNA sequence: TGTGCCAGCAACAGGGCTGGGAATTCACCCCTCCACTTT. Its translation is CASNRAGNSPLHF. The chain combines TRBV27 with TRBJ1-6; TRBD1 is a possible D gene (6 bases). Trimming took 7 bases from V and 7 from J, leaving 11 bases between them. This CDR3 region has 13 residues. Germline values: CDR1 MNHEY, CDR2 SMNVEV (reference sequence).

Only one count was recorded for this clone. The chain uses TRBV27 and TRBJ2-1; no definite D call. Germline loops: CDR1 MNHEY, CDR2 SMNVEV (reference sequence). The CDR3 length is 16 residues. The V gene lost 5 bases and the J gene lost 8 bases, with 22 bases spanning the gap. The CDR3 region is CASSRYRSPHSHEQFF. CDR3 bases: TGTGCCAGCAGTAGGTATCGATCCCCCCACAGCCATGAGCAGTTCTTC.

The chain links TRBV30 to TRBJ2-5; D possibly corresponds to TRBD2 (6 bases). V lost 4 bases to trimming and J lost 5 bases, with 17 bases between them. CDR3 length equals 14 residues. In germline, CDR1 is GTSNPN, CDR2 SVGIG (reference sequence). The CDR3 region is CAWKISGPTETQYF. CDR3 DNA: TGTGCCTGGAAGATAAGCGGGCCCACCGAGACCCAGTACTTC.

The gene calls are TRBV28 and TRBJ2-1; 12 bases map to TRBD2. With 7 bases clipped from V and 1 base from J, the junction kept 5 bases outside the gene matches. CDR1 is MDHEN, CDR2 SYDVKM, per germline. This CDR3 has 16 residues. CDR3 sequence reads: CASTRGTSGSYNEQFF. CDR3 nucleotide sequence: TGTGCCAGCACCCGGGGGACTAGCGGGTCCTACAATGAGCAGTTCTTC.

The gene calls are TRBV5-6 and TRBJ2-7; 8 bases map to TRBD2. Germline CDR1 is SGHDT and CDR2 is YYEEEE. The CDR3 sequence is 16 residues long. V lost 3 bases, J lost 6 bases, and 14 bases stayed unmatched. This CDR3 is CASSSPPAGVVGEQYF. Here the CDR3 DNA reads TGTGCCAGCAGCTCCCCCCCAGCGGGAGTGGTAGGCGAGCAGTACTTC.

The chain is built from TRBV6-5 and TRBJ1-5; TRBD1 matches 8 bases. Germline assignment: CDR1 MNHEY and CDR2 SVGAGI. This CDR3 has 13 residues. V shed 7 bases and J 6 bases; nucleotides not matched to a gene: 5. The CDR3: CASTGQGTQPQHF. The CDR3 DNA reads TGTGCCAGCACCGGACAGGGTACTCAGCCCCAGCATTTT.

The CDR3 region has the DNA TGTGCCATCAGTTTGGACTTTGGAAACACTGAAGCTTTCTTT. Translated, it gives CAISLDFGNTEAFF. This chain joins TRBV10-3 and TRBJ1-1; no firm D call. V was cut by 5 bases and J by 2 bases, with 12 bases left in between. The CDR3 is made up of 14 amino acids. CDR1 ENHRY and CDR2 SYGVKD come from the germline V gene.

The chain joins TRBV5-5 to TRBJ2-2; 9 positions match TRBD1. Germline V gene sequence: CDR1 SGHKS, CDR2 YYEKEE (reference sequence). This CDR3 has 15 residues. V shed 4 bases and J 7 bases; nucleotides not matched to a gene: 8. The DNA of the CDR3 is TGTGCCAGCAGCCGCCGGACAGGGGTAAACGGGGAGCTGTTTTTT. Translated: CASSRRTGVNGELFF.

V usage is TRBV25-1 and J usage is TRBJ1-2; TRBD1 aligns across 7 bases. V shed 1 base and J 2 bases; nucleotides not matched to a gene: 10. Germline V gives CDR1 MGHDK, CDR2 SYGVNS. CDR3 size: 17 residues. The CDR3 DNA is TGTGCCAGCAGTGAATCGGGGACAGCCCAATTAAACTATGGCTACACCTTC. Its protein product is CASSESGTAQLNYGYTF.

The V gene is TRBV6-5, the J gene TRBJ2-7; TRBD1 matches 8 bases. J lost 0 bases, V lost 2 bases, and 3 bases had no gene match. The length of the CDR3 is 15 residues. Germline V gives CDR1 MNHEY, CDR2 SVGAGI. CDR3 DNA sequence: TGTGCCAGCAGTTACGGGGACAGGTCCTCCTACGAGCAGTACTTC. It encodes CASSYGDRSSYEQYF.

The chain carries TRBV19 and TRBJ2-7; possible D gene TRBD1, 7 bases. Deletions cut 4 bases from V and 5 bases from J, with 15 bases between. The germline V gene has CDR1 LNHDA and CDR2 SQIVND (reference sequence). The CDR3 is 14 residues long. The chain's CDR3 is CASSTAGGSHEQYF. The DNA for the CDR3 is TGTGCCAGTAGTACCGCAGGGGGGTCCCACGAGCAGTACTTC.

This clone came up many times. CDR3 sequence (DNA): TGTGCCAGCAGTCACCGGGGGGGATTGACCTCGGGCTACACCTTC. Its translation is CASSHRGGLTSGYTF. The rearrangement uses TRBV2 and TRBJ1-2, with D possibly matching TRBD1 (5 bases). The CDR3 runs to 15 residues. Germline V lookup: CDR1 SNHLY, CDR2 FYNNEI. The V and J ends lost 5 bases and 8 bases respectively, with 21 bases between them.

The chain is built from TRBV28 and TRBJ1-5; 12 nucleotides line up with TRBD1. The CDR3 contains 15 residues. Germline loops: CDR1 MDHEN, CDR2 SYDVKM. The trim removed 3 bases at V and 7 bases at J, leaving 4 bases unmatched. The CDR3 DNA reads TGTGCCAGCAGTTTCCGGGACAGGGGGCAACAGCCCCAGCATTTT. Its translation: CASSFRDRGQQPQHF.

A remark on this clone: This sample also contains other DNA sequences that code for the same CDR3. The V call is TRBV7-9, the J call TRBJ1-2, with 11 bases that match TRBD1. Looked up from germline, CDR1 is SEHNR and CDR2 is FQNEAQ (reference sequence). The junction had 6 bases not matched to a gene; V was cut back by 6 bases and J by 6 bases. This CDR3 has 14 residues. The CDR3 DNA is TGTGCCAGCAGTAGAGGACAGGGGGCGCATGGCTACACCTTC. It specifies CASSRGQGAHGYTF.